Each of the 9 T cell receptor beta chains below was sequenced from the same sample in a study of post-analysis software for immune sequencing data. The authors incorporated unique molecular identifiers into the TCR beta cDNA libraries. TCRdb ran MiXCR on the PCR reads and lists one entry per CDR3 protein. The table has around 400,000 distinct CDR3 sequences, 30% to 45% seen once; the top ten hold around 8%. The antigens these receptors bind are not known. The study's findings and limits: Roughly five TRBV segments appeared more often in patients than in controls, and TRBV5-6, TRBV5-1 and TRBV20-1 were among these.

The sample comprised blood. The receptors originated from a girl aged 2 to 9 with multiple sclerosis.

With respect to this clonotype: A much larger clone sits a single nucleotide away, making a read error possible. The V gene is TRBV4-3, the J gene TRBJ2-1; 9 bases line up with TRBD2. There are 16 residues in the CDR3. Germline values: CDR1 LGHNA, CDR2 YSLEER. V trimming: 5 bases; J trimming: 5 bases; junction bases outside the gene matches: 10. This chain's CDR3 is CASSESSGGTHNEQFF. The CDR3 nucleotides are TGCGCCAGCAGCGAGAGTAGCGGGGGAACCCACAATGAGCAGTTCTTC.

CDR3 amino acids: CASNRALLYNEQFF. The CDR3 DNA reads TGTGCCAGCAATCGGGCGTTACTCTACAATGAGCAGTTCTTC. The genes are TRBV28 and TRBJ2-1; D is unclear. Germline lookup yields CDR1 MDHEN and CDR2 SYDVKM. Trimming stripped 7 bases from V and 3 bases from J, with 13 bases between. The CDR3 loop spans 14 amino acids.

The V and J genes are TRBV7-9 and TRBJ1-1; no firm D call. V was shortened by 2 bases and J by 3 bases, with 10 bases between the two germline ends. This CDR3 is 14 amino acids long. Germline assignment: CDR1 SEHNR and CDR2 FQNEAQ (reference sequence). The CDR3 DNA is TGTGCCAGCAGCTTAAAACATTGGGACACTGAAGCTTTCTTT. This sequence encodes CASSLKHWDTEAFF.

V usage is TRBV6-6 and J usage is TRBJ2-5; D is perhaps TRBD1 (7 bases). The end of the DNA fits TRBJ2-7 better, so the J call may be wrong. Germline assignment: CDR1 MNHNY and CDR2 SVGAGI (reference sequence). The CDR3 loop spans 12 amino acids. The CDR3 DNA is TGTGGGGGGGCAGGGGGAAACTACGAGCAGTACTTC. Amino acid sequence: CGGAGGNYEQYF.

In the case of this clonotype: A read error may be the cause here, since a much bigger clone is one base away. The chain joins TRBV2 to TRBJ2-3; D is ambiguous. The germline CDR1 and CDR2 sequences are SNHLY and FYNNEI. V was shortened by 11 bases and J by 0 bases, with 21 bases between the two germline ends. The CDR3 has 16 amino acids. The CDR3 loop is CAGKRGRLTSTDTQYF. The CDR3 nucleotides are TGTGCCGGCAAGAGAGGACGGTTGACTAGCACAGATACGCAGTATTTT. Variable domain in full (rest from reference TRBV2 and TRBJ2-3): EPEVTQTPSHQVTQMGQEVILRCVPISNHLYFYWYRQILGQKVEFLVSFYNNEISEKSEIFDDQFSVERPDGSNFTLKIRSTKLEDSAMYFCAGKRGRLTSTDTQYFGPGTRLTVL.

In nucleotides, the CDR3 is TGTGCCAGCAGCGATCCACAGGGGAATCAGCCCCAGCATTTT. Its protein product is CASSDPQGNQPQHF. The chain couples TRBV5-8 to TRBJ1-5; 7 positions agree with TRBD1. Trimming removed 4 bases from V and 4 bases from J; junction bases left unmatched: 5. Germline CDR1 and CDR2: SGHTS and YDEGEE. The CDR3 runs 14 residues.

This clonotype was found a few times. The V call is TRBV20-1, the J call TRBJ2-7, with 11 bases matching TRBD1. V trimming: 4 bases; J trimming: 3 bases; junction bases outside the gene matches: 8. This CDR3 has 15 amino acids. CDR1 and CDR2 from the germline V gene are DFQATT and SNEGSKA (reference sequence). The CDR3 is CSATQRGTGGYEQYF. CDR3 DNA: TGCAGTGCTACCCAACGTGGGACAGGGGGCTACGAGCAGTACTTC.

V usage is TRBV10-3 and J usage is TRBJ1-2, with D perhaps matching TRBD1 (6 bases). With 8 bases removed from V and 4 bases from J, the gap between germline ends came to 14 bases. CDR1 and CDR2 (germline): ENHRY, SYGVKD. The length of the CDR3 is 13 residues. The CDR3 DNA reads TGTGCCATCCTAGGGGGGTCGACCTATGGCTACACCTTC. It translates to CAILGGSTYGYTF.

The V gene is TRBV5-1, the J gene TRBJ1-1; D remains ambiguous. Germline CDR1 is SGHRS and CDR2 is YFSETQ. Trimming removed 3 bases from V and 10 bases from J, with 13 bases in between. This CDR3 spans 12 amino acids. Written as DNA, the CDR3 is TGCGCCAGCAGCTCTTATCGACAAGGAGCTTTCTTT. This codes for CASSSYRQGAFF.